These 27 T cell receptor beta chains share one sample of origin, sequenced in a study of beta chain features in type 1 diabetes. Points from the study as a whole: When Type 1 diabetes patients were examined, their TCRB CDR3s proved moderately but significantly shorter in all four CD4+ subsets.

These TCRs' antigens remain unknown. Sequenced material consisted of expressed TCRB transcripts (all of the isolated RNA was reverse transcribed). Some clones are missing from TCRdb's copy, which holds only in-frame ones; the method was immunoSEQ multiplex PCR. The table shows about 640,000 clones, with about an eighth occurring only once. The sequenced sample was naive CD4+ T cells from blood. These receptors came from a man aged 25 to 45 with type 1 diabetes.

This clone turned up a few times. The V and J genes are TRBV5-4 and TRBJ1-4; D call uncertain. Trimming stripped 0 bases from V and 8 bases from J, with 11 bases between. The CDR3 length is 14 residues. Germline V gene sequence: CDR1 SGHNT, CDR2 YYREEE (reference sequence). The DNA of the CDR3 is TGTGCCAGCAGCTTGGGAGGGAAAGTGGAAAAACTGTTTTTT. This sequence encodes CASSLGGKVEKLFF.

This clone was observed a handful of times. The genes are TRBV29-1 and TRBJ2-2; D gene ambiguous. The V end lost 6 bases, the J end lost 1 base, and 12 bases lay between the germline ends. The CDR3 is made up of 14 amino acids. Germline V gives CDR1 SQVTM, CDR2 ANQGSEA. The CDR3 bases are TGCAGCGTCCTCCCCAGACAGAACACCGGGGAGCTGTTTTTT. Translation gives CSVLPRQNTGELFF.

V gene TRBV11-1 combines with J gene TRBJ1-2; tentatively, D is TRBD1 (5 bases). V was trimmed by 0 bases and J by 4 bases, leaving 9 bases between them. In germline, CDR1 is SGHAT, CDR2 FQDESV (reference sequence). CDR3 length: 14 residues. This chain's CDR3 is CASSLAGHSYGYTF. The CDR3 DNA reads TGTGCCAGCAGCTTAGCCGGACATAGCTATGGCTACACCTTC.

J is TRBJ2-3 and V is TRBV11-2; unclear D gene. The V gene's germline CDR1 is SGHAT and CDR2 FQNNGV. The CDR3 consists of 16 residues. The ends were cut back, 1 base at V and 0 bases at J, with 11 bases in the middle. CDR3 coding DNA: TGTGCCAGCAGCTTAGGGATCCAGTCTAGCACAGATACGCAGTATTTT. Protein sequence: CASSLGIQSSTDTQYF.

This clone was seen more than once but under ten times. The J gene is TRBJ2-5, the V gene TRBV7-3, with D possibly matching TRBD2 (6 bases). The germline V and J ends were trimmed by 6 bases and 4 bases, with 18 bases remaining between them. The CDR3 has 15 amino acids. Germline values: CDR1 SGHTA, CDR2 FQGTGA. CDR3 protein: CASSLGGGTRETQYF. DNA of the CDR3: TGTGCCAGCAGTTTGGGAGGCGGTACAAGAGAGACCCAGTACTTC.

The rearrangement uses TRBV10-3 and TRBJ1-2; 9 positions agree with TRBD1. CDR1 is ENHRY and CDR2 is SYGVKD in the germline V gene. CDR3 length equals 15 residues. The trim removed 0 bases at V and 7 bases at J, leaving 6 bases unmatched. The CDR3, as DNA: TGTGCCATCAGTGAGTCGGGACAGGGAGTAGGTGGCTACACCTTC. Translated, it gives CAISESGQGVGGYTF.

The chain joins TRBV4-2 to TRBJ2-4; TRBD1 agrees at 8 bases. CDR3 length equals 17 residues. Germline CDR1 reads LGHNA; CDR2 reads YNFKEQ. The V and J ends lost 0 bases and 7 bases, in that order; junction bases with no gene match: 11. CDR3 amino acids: CASSQDVGQGARNIQYF. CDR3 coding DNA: TGTGCCAGCAGCCAAGATGTGGGGCAGGGGGCAAGGAACATTCAGTACTTC.

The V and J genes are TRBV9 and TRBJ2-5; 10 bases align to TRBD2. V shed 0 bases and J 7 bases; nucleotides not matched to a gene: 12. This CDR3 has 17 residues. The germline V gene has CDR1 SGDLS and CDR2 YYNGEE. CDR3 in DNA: TGTGCCAGCAGCGTAGGAGAGCGGGGGGGCCCGGTCGGGACCCAGTACTTC. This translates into CASSVGERGGPVGTQYF. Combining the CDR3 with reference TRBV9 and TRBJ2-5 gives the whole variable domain DSGVTQTPKHLITATGQRVTLRCSPRSGDLSVYWYQQSLDQGLQFLIQYYNGEERAKGNILERFSAQQFPDLHSELNLSSLELGDSALYFCASSVGERGGPVGTQYFGPGTRLLVL.

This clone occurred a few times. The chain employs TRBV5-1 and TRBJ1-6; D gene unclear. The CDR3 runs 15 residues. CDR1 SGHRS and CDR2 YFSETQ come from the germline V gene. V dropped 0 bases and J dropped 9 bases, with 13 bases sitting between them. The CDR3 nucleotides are TGCGCCAGCAGCTTGGATGGGGATATCGGTTCACCCCTCCACTTT. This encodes CASSLDGDIGSPLHF.

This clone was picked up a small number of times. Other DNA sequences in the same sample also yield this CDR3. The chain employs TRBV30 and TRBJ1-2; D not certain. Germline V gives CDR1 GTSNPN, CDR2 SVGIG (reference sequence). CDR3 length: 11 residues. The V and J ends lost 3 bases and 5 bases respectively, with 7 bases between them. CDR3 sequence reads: CAWSWSYGYTF. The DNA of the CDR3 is TGTGCCTGGAGCTGGTCTTATGGCTACACCTTC.

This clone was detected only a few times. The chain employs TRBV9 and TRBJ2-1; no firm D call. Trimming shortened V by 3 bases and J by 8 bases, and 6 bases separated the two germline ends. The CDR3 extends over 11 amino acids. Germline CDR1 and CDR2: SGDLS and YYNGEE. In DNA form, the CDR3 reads TGTGCCAGCAGCGCGTATCATGAGCAGTTCTTC. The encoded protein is CASSAYHEQFF.

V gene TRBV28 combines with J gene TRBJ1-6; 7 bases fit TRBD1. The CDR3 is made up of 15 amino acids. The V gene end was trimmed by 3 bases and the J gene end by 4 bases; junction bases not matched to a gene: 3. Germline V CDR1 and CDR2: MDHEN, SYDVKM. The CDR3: CASSFDRAYNSPLHF. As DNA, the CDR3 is TGTGCCAGCAGTTTTGACAGGGCTTATAATTCACCCCTCCACTTT.

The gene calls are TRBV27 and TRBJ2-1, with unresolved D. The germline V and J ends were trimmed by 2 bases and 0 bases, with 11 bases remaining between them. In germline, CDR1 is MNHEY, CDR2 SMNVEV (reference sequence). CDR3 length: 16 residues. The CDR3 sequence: CASSLRSGSSYNEQFF. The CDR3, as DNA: TGTGCCAGCAGTTTAAGATCAGGCAGCTCCTACAATGAGCAGTTCTTC.

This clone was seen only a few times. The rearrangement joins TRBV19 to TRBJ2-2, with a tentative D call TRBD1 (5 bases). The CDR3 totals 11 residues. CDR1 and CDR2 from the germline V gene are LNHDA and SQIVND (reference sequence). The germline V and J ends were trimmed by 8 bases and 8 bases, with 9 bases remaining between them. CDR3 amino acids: CASDQGGELFF. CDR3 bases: TGTGCCAGTGATCAGGGTGGGGAGCTGTTTTTT.

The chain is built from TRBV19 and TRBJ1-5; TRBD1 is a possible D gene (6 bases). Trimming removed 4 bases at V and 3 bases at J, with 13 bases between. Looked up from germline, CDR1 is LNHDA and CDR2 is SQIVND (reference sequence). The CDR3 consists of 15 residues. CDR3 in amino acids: CASSTGVGINQPQHF. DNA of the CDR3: TGTGCCAGTAGTACAGGGGTTGGCATCAATCAGCCCCAGCATTTT.

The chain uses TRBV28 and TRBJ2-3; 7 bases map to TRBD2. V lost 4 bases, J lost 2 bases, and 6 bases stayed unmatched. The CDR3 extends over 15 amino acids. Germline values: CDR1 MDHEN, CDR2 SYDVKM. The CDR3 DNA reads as TGTGCCAGCAGTTCGCCGGGACTATACACAGATACGCAGTATTTT. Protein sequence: CASSSPGLYTDTQYF.

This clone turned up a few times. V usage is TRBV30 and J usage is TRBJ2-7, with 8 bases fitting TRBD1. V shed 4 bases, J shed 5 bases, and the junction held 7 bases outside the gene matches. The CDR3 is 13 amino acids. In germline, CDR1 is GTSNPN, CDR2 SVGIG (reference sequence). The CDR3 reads CAWIPGQGNEQYF. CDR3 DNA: TGTGCCTGGATTCCCGGACAGGGTAACGAGCAGTACTTC. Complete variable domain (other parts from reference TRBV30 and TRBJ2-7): SQTIHQWPATLVQPVGSPLSLECTVEGTSNPNLYWYRQAAGRGLQLLFYSVGIGQISSEVPQNLSASRPQDRQFILSSKKLLLSDSGFYLCAWIPGQGNEQYFGPGTRLTVT.

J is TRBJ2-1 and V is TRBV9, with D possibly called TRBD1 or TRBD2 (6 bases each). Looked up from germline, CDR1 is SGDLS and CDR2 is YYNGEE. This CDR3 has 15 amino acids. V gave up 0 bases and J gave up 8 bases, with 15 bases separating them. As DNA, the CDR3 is TGTGCCAGCAGCGTAGTCGGTGGAGGGGGTTATGAGCAGTTCTTC. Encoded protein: CASSVVGGGGYEQFF.

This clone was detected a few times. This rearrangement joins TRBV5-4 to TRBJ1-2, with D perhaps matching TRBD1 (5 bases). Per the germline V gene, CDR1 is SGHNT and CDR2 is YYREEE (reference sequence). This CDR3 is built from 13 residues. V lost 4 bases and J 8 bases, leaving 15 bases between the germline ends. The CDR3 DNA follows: TGTGCCAGCAGCCGCCACGGGGGAGGAGGCTACACCTTC. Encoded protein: CASSRHGGGGYTF. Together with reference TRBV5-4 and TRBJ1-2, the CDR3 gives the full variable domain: ETGVTQSPTHLIKTRGQQVTLRCSSQSGHNTVSWYQQALGQGPQFIFQYYREEENGRGNFPPRFSGLQFPNYSSELNVNALELDDSALYLCASSRHGGGGYTFGSGTRLTVV.

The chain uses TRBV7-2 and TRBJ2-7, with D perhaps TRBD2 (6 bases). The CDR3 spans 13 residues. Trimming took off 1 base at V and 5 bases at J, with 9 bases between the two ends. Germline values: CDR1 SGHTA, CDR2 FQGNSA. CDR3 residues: CASSLGRGNEQYF. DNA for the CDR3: TGTGCCAGCAGCTTAGGGAGGGGAAACGAGCAGTACTTC.

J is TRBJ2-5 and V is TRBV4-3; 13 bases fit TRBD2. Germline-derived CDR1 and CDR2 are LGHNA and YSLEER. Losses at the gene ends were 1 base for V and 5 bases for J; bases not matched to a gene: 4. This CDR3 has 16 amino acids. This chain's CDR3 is CASSQAGLAGPETQYF. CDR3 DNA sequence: TGCGCCAGCAGCCAAGCGGGACTAGCGGGGCCCGAGACCCAGTACTTC.

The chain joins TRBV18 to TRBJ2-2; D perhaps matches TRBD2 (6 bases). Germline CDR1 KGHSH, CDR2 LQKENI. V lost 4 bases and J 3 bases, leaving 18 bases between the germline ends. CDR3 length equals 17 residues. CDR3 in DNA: TGTGCCAGCTCACGGGACTTGACGGCGGTCTACACCGGGGAGCTGTTTTTT. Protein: CASSRDLTAVYTGELFF.

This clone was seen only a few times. As DNA, the CDR3 is TGTGCCAGCAGATTACCGGGACTTTTGAACACTGAAGCTTTCTTT. Protein product: CASRLPGLLNTEAFF. This sequence joins TRBV25-1 and TRBJ1-1; D is possibly TRBD1 (5 bases). This CDR3 region has 15 residues. Deletions cut 6 bases from V and 0 bases from J, with 14 bases between. CDR1 MGHDK and CDR2 SYGVNS come from the germline V gene. Looking up the rest from reference TRBV25-1 and TRBJ1-1 gives the full variable domain: EADIYQTPRYLVIGTGKKITLECSQTMGHDKMYWYQQDPGMELHLIHYSYGVNSTEKGDLSSESTVSRIRTEHFPLTLESARPSHTSQYLCASRLPGLLNTEAFFGQGTRLTVV.

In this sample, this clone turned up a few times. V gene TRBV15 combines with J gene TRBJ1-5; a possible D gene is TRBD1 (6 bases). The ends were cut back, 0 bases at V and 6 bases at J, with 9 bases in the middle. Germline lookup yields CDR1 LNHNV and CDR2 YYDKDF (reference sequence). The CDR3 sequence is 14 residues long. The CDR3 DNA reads TGTGCCACCAGCAGAGACAGGGGAAGTCAGCCCCAGCATTTT. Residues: CATSRDRGSQPQHF.

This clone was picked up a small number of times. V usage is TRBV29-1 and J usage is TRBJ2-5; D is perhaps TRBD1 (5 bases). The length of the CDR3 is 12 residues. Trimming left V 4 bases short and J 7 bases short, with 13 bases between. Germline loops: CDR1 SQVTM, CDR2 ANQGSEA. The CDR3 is CSVAAGSVTQYF. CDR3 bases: TGCAGCGTTGCAGCAGGGTCGGTGACCCAGTACTTC.

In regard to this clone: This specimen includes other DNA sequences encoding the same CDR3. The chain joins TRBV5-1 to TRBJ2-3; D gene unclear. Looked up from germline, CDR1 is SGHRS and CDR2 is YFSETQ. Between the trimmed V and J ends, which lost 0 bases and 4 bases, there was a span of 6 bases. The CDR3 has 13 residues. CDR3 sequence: CASSLAGADTQYF. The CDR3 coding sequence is TGCGCCAGCAGCTTGGCCGGAGCAGATACGCAGTATTTT.

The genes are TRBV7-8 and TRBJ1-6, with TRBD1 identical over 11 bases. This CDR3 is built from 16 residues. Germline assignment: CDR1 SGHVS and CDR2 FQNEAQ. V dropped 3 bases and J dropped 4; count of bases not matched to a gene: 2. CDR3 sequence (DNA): TGTGCCAGCAGCTTCGGACAGGGGGCGTATAATTCACCCCTCCACTTT. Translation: CASSFGQGAYNSPLHF.